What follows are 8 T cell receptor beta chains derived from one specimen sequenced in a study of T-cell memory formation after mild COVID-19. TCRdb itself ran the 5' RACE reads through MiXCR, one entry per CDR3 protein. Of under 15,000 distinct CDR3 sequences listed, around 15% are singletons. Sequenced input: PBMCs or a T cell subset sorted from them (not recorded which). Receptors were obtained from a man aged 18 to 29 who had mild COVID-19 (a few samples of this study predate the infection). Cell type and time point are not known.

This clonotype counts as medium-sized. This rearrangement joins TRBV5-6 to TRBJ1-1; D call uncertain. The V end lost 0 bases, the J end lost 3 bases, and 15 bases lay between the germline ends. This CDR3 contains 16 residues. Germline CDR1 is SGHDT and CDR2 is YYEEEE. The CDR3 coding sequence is TGTGCCAGCAGCTTGGCCCCTGGCAGGTGGCACACTGAAGCTTTCTTT. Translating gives CASSLAPGRWHTEAFF.

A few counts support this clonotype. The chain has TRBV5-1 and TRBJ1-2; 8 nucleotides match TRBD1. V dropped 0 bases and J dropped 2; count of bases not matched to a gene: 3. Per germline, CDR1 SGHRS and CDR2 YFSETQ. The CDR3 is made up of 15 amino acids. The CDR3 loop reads CASSLVRGLNYGYTF. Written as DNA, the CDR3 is TGCGCCAGCAGCTTGGTCAGGGGGCTAAACTATGGCTACACCTTC.

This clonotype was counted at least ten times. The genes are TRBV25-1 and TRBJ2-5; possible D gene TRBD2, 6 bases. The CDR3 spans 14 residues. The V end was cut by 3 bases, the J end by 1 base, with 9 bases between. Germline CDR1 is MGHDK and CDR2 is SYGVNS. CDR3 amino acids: CASSEWDFQETQYF. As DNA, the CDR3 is TGTGCCAGCAGTGAGTGGGACTTCCAAGAGACCCAGTACTTC.

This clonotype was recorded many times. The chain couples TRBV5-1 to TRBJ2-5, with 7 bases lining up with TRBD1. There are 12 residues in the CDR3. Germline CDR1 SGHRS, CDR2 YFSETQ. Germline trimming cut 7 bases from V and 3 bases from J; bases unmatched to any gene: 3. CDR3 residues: CASSDREETQYF. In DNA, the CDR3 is TGCGCCAGCTCTGACAGGGAAGAGACCCAGTACTTC.

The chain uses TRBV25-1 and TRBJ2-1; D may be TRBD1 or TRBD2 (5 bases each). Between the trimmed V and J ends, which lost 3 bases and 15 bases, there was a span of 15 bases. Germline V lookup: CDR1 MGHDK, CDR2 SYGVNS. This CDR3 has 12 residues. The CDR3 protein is CASSEWGPEVFF. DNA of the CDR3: TGTGCCAGCAGTGAGTGGGGACCTGAGGTGTTCTTC.

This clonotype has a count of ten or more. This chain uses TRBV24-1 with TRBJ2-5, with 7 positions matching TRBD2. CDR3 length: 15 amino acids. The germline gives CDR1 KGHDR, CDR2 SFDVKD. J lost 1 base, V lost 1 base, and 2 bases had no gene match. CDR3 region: CATSDFRGVQETQYF. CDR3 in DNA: TGTGCCACCAGTGATTTCCGGGGGGTCCAAGAGACCCAGTACTTC.

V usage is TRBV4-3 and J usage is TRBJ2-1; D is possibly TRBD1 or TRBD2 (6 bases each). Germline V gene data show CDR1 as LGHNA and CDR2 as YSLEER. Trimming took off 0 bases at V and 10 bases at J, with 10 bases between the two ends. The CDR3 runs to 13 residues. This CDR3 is CASSQDYGGEQFF. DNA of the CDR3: TGCGCCAGCAGCCAAGATTACGGGGGCGAGCAGTTCTTC.

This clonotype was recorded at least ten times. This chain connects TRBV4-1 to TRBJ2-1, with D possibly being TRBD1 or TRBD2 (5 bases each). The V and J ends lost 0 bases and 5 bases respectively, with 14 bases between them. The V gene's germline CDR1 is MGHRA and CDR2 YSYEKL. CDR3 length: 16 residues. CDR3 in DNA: TGCGCCAGCAGCCAAGAGGGGACCGGGTTAGACAATGAGCAGTTCTTC. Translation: CASSQEGTGLDNEQFF.